This T cell receptor (beta chain) was observed in a study of OX40 agonist ivuxolimab in advanced cancers. Study results and caveats: Doses of 0.1 to 3.0 mg/kg were accompanied by clonal expansion of CD4+ and CD8+ blood T cells by week 6.

Here immunoSEQ multiplex PCR was the method, and the copy in TCRdb shows in-frame clones only, minus some. The repertoire has tens of thousands of clones, around 80% of them found once; the top ten carry 1.5% to 2%. This clone was detected only a few times. Its antigen remains unidentified. This clonotype was obtained from an adult with an advanced solid tumor such as melanoma, head and neck, liver or kidney cancer. This material consisted of CD4+ or CD8+ T cells sorted from blood, taken in a trial of the OX40 agonist ivuxolimab.

The CDR3 is CAWSRGLNTEAFF. The DNA of the CDR3 is TGTGCCTGGAGTAGGGGATTGAACACTGAAGCTTTCTTT. The J gene is TRBJ1-1, the V gene TRBV30, with D possibly matching TRBD1 (5 bases). The CDR3 is made up of 13 amino acids. Trimming stripped 2 bases from V and 0 bases from J, with 7 bases between. Germline assignment: CDR1 GTSNPN and CDR2 SVGIG (reference sequence). The whole variable domain, filled in from reference TRBV30 and TRBJ1-1, reads SQTIHQWPATLVQPVGSPLSLECTVEGTSNPNLYWYRQAAGRGLQLLFYSVGIGQISSEVPQNLSASRPQDRQFILSSKKLLLSDSGFYLCAWSRGLNTEAFFGQGTRLTVV.